The text below deals with one T cell receptor beta chain. This entry is derived from a study of response to subunit inactivated influenza vaccine. One entry per CDR3 protein, called by TCRdb with MiXCR from the RT-PCR reads. The sample records 500,000 to 600,000 distinct CDR3 sequences, approximately 15% being singletons. The material sequenced was CD4+ T cells sorted from PBMCs, taken 23 to 25 months after vaccination. This clonotype was sampled from a man aged 50 to 69 who received an inactivated influenza vaccine.

CDR3 sequence reads: CASTRTSGGSYNEQFF. CDR3 coding DNA: TGTGCCAGCACTCGGACTAGCGGGGGCTCCTACAATGAGCAGTTCTTC. The chain is built from TRBV18 and TRBJ2-1; 13 bases are a match to TRBD2. Germline CDR1 is KGHSH and CDR2 is LQKENI. CDR3 size: 16 residues. Trimming at V came to 8 bases and at J to 0 bases, leaving 4 bases not matched to a gene.